This TCR beta chain appears in the sequencing data of a study of T cell responses to AZD1222 COVID-19 vaccine. Study-wide points: At study baseline, merely several AZD1222 recipients were seropositive. Regions 160-218 and 743-854 dominated among vaccine-associated CD4 TCRs spanning spike.

Trimming took off 6 bases at V and 7 bases at J, with 12 bases between the two ends. This CDR3 is 12 amino acids long. Libraries were prepared by immunoSEQ multiplex PCR; TCRdb keeps only in-frame clonotypes and omits some of them. The sample gives tens of thousands of clones, 75% to 80% of which show up once; roughly 4% is in the top ten. In regard to this clone: The antigen is not known.

The clonotype originates from an adult who received the AZD1222 COVID-19 vaccine. The chain is built from TRBV12-3 or TRBV12-4 and TRBJ1-2; a possible D gene is TRBD1 (5 bases). This material consisted of peripheral blood, taken 28 days after the second AZD1222 dose. DNA for the CDR3: TGTGCCAGCAGGGGAGTGGGGCGTGGCTACACCTTC. Translated: CASRGVGRGYTF.